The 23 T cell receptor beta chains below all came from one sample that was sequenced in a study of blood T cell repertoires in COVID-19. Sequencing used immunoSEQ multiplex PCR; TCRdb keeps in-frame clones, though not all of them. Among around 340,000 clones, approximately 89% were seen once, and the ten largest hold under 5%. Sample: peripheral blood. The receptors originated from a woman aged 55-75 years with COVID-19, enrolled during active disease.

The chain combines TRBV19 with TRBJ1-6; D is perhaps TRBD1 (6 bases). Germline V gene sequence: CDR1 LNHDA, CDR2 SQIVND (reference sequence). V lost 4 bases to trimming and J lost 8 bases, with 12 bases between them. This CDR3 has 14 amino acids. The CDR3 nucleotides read TGTGCCAGTAGTAACAGGGCTGCGGATTCACCCCTCCACTTT. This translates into CASSNRAADSPLHF.

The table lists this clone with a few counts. The CDR3 DNA reads TGTGCCAGTAGCAGGGGACCTTACGTTGGGAAGGCTGAAGCTTTCTTT. This codes for CASSRGPYVGKAEAFF. The V call is TRBV19, the J call TRBJ1-1, with TRBD1 as a possible D gene (6 bases). The CDR3 consists of 16 residues. V shed 6 bases and J shed 6 bases, with 23 bases lying between them. In germline, CDR1 is LNHDA, CDR2 SQIVND (reference sequence).

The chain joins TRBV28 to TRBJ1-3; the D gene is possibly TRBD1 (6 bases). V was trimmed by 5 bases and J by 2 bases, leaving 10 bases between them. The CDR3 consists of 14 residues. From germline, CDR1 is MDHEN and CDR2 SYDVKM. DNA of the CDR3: TGTGCCAGCAGTCTAACAGGGCCTGGAAACACCATATATTTT. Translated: CASSLTGPGNTIYF.

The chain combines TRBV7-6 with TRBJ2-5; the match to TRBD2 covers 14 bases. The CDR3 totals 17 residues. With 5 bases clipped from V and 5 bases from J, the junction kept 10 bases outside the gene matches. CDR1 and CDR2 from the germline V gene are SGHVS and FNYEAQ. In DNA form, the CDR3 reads TGTGCCAGCAGCACAGGACTAGCGGGGGGCGCGGGGGAGACCCAGTACTTC. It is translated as CASSTGLAGGAGETQYF.

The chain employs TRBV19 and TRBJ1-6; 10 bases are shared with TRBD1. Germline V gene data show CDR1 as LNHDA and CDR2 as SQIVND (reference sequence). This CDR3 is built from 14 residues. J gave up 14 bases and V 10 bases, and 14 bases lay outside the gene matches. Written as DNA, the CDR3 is TGTGCCACTGCAGACAGGGGGCGAATTCTGGCCCTCCACTTT. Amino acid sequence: CATADRGRILALHF.

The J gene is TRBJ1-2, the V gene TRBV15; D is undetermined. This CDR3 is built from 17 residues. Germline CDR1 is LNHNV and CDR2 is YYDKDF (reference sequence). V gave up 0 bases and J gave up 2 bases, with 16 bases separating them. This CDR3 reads CATSRDFRSAGNYGYTF. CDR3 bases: TGTGCCACCAGCAGAGATTTTAGGTCCGCGGGGAACTATGGCTACACCTTC.

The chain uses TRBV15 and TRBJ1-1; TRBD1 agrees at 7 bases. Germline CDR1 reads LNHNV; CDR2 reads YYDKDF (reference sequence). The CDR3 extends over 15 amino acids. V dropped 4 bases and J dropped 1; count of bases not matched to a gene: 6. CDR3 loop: CATSTPNRGNTEAFF. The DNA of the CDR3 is TGTGCCACCAGCACCCCAAACAGGGGGAACACTGAAGCTTTCTTT.

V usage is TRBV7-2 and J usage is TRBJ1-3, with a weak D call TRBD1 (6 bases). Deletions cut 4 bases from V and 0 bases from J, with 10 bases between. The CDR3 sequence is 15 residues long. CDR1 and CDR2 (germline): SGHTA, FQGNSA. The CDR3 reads CASSSDRPSGNTIYF. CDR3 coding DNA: TGTGCCAGCAGCTCGGACAGACCCTCTGGAAACACCATATATTTT.

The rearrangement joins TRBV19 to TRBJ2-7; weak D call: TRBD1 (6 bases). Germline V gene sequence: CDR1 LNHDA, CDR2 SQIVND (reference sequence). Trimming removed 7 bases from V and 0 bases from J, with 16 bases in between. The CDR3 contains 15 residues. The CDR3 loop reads CASTPTGSASYEQYF. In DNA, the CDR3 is TGTGCCAGTACCCCGACAGGATCCGCCTCCTACGAGCAGTACTTC.

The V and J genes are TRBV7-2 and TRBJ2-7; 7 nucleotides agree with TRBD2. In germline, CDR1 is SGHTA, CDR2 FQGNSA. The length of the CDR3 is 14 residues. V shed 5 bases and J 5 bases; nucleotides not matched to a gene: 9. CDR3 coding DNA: TGTGCCAGCAGCCCCCTAGCGGTTCGGCACGAGCAGTACTTC. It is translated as CASSPLAVRHEQYF.

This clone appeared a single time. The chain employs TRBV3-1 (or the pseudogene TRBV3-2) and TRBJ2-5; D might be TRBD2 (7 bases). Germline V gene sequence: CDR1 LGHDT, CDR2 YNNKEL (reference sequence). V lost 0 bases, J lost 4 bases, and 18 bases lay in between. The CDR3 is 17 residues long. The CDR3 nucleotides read TGTGCCAGCAGCCAAGATTGGGTGGTTCGGGGGGCAGAGACCCAGTACTTC. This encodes CASSQDWVVRGAETQYF.

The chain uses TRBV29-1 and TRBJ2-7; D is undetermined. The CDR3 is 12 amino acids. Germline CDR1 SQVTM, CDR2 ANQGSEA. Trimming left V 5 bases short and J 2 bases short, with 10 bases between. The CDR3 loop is CSVRPATYEQYF. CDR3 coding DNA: TGCAGCGTTCGCCCCGCTACCTACGAGCAGTACTTC.

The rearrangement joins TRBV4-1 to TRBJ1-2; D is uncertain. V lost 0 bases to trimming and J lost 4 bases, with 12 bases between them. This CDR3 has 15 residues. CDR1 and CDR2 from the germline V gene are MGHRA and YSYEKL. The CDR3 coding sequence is TGCGCCAGCAGCCAAGAGATCCAGGCCACCTATGGCTACACCTTC. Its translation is CASSQEIQATYGYTF.

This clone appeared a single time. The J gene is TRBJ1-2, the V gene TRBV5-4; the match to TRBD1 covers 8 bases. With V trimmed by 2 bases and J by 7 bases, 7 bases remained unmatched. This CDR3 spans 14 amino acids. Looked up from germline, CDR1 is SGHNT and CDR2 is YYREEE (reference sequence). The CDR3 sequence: CASSFDRGLPGYTF. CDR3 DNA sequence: TGTGCCAGCAGCTTTGACAGGGGACTTCCTGGCTACACCTTC.

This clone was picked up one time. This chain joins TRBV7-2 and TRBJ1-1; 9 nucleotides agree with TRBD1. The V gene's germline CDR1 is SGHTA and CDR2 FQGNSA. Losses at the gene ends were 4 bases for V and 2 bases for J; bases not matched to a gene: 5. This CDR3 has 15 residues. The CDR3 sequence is CASSSRDRVNTEAFF. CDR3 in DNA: TGTGCCAGCAGCTCGCGGGACAGGGTAAACACTGAAGCTTTCTTT.

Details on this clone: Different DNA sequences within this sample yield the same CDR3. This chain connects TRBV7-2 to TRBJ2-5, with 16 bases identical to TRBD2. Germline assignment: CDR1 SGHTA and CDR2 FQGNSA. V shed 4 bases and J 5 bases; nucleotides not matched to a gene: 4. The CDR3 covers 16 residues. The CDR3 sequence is CASSSGLAGGQETQYF. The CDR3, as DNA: TGTGCCAGCAGCTCGGGACTAGCGGGGGGGCAGGAGACCCAGTACTTC.

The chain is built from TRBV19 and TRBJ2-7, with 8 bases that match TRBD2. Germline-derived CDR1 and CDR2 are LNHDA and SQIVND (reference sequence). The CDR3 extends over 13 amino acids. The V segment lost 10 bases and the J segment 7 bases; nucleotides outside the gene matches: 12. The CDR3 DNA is TGTGCCACCGTCAGGACGGGGGGGGGAGAGCAGTACTTC. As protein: CATVRTGGGEQYF.

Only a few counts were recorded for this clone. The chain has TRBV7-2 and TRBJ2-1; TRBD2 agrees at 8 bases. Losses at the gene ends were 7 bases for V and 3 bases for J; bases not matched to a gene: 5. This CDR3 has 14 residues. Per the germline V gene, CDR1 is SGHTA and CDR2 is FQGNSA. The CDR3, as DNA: TGTGCCAGCAAGACGGGGGGGCTCTACAATGAGCAGTTCTTC. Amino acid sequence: CASKTGGLYNEQFF.

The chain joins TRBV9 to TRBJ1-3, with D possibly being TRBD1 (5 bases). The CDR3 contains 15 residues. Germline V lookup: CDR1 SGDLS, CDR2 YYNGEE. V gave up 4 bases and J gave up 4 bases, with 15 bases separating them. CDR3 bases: TGTGCCAGCAGCCCAGGACATGAGCTGGGAAACACCATATATTTT. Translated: CASSPGHELGNTIYF. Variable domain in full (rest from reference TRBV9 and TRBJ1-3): DSGVTQTPKHLITATGQRVTLRCSPRSGDLSVYWYQQSLDQGLQFLIQYYNGEERAKGNILERFSAQQFPDLHSELNLSSLELGDSALYFCASSPGHELGNTIYFGEGSWLTVV.

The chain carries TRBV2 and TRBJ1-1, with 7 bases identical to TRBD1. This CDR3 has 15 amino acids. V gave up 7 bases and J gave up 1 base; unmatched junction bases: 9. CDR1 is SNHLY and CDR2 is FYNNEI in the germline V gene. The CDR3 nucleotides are TGTGCCAGCAACCGACAGGGAGGAGCGAACACTGAAGCTTTCTTT. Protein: CASNRQGGANTEAFF.

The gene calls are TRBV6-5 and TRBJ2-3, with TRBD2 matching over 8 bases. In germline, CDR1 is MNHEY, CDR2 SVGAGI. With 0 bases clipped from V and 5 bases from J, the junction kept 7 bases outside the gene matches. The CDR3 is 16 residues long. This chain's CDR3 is CASSYSPAGALDTQYF. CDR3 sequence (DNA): TGTGCCAGCAGTTACTCGCCAGCGGGGGCTCTAGATACGCAGTATTTT.

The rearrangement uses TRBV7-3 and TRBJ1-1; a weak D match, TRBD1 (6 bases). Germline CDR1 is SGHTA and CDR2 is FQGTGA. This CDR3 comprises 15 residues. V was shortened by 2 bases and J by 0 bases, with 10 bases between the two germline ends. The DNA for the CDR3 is TGTGCCAGCAGCTTACAGGGGACACTGAACACTGAAGCTTTCTTT. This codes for CASSLQGTLNTEAFF.

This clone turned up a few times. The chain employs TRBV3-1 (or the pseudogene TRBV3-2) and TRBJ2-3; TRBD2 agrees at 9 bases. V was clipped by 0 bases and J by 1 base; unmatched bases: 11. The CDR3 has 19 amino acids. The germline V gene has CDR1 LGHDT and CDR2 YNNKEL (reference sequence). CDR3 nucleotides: TGTGCCAGCAGCCAAGAAGGAGGGATACCTAGCGGGGGCACAGATACGCAGTATTTT. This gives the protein CASSQEGGIPSGGTDTQYF.